This T cell receptor beta chain was sequenced for a study of identical twins. TCRdb itself ran the 5' RACE reads through MiXCR, one entry per CDR3 protein. The sample carries hundreds of thousands of distinct CDR3 sequences, 5.5% to 6.5% recorded once. The germline V gene has CDR1 KGHDR and CDR2 SFDVKD. The V gene lost 3 bases and the J gene lost 9 bases, with 13 bases spanning the gap. The CDR3 covers 14 residues. The receptor comes from a man aged 18 to 35 in good health. This chain links TRBV24-1 with TRBJ1-4; D may be TRBD1 (6 bases). The specimen was naive T cells sorted from blood. The CDR3 loop reads CATSDPLDSKKLFF. The CDR3 nucleotides read TGTGCCACCAGTGATCCCCTGGACAGCAAAAAACTGTTTTTT.